This T cell receptor beta chain comes out of a study of T cell changes during pregnancy in multiple sclerosis. V was cut by 5 bases and J by 9 bases, with 17 bases left in between. CDR1 and CDR2 from the germline V gene are MNHEY and SMNVEV (reference sequence). The CDR3 spans 14 residues. Produced via immunoSEQ multiplex PCR; TCRdb's table is partial and in-frame only. The sample lists tens of thousands of clones; 94% were seen once. The chain recombines TRBV27 with TRBJ2-1; TRBD2 might be the D (5 bases). Sequenced here: peripheral blood, sampled in the third trimester of pregnancy. The receptor's source is a female donor with multiple sclerosis, enrolled in a pregnancy study. The CDR3 DNA sequence: TGTGCCAGCAGTCCCCGGGCGGGTGGGTCTGAGCAGTTCTTC. This sequence encodes CASSPRAGGSEQFF.